The subject of this entry is one T cell receptor (beta chain). Ten or more counts support this clonotype. Its cognate antigen has yet to be identified. One base away there is no much larger clone; base qualities are not given. The approximately 39 donors, aged about 6 to 100 years, were systemically healthy Caucasian individuals from Russia. Each donor gave ten milliliters of peripheral blood, drawn into EDTA-treated Vacutainer tubes. Ficoll-Paque density-gradient centrifugation was used to isolate PBMCs, with at least 6.5 million obtained per sample. Total RNA was extracted from PBMCs with Trizol reagent, with at least 5 micrograms obtained per sample. The percentages of naive CD45RAhigh/CD27high T cells were determined by flow cytometry on a PBMC aliquot from every donor. This entry is derived from a study of blood T cells in healthy people across ages (dated by TCRdb to between 2015 and 2017). Broadly, across the study: Template switching captured roughly one uniquely barcoded TCR beta cDNA molecule per two T cells in model experiments. Using deep sequencing normalized with unique cDNA molecular identifiers, the study measured how TCR beta repertoire diversity changes with age. The donors were split into four age groups: young (average around 17 years), middle-aged (roughly 39), aged (62) and long-lived (under 90). To avoid experimental bias, donors of different ages were randomly spread across the sequencing lanes. For two donors (one aged 18 to 29 and one aged 80 or older), the study analyzed two additional independent replicas of 1 million unique cDNA reads from the same blood draw. The paper as a whole reports these results and caveats: Because donor CMV infection status was unknown, age-related changes in expanded clonotypes were potentially confounded. The long-lived group showed more naive CD4+ T cells, fewer expanded clones and increased TCR diversity than the aged group, suggesting age selection. As age increased, observed TCR beta diversity per million T cells dropped in a roughly linear way, and a significant reduction was already evident by age approximately 40. There was a strong correlation between observed TCR beta diversity and the percentage of naive T cells measured by flow cytometry. Conclusive comparison of naive and antigen-experienced compartments was prevented by the profiling of bulk unsorted PBMCs. Estimates of total diversity based on one million sequenced T cells were regarded as lower bounds and as underestimates.

Germline trimming: 3 bases from V, 4 bases from J; junction bases outside gene matches: 5. The germline V gene (reference sequence) provides CDR1 DFQATT and CDR2 SNEGSKA. From the cysteine through the phenylalanine, the CDR3 covers 14 amino acids. Only the CDR3 region is kept as DNA, spanning 42 bases read in frame from base 1. Receptor amplification or capture employed 5' RACE. Sequencing took place on an Illumina HiSeq 2500. A second roughly 7 to 12 cycle PCR used a sample-barcoded 5' primer and a J-beta primer mix. Each TCR beta cDNA molecule received a unique molecular identifier from a template-switch 5' adaptor carrying 12 random nucleotides. Each sample yielded at least 2.5 million CDR3-containing paired-end reads. First-strand cDNA was synthesized from all RNA with the Mint cDNA synthesis kit, primed by a TRBC-specific oligonucleotide. After uracil-DNA glycosylase treatment, a first 18-cycle PCR used universal primers M1SS and BC2_uni_R on all cDNA. Per the source publication's procedure: Each sample was normalized by randomly selecting 1 million high-quality reads, each carrying a distinct molecular identifier. Reads with shared molecular identifiers were discarded instead of being binned into consensus sequences. MiTCR, run with a Q25 quality threshold and the strictest error-elimination algorithm, handled CDR3 identification, clonotype clustering and error correction. Lower-bound total TCR beta diversity was estimated with a nonparametric unseen species model using Euler transformation. TCRdb reran the public reads through fastp at Q25 and MiXCR, keeping productive beta chains. Identical CDR3 protein sequences are pooled into one entry, listed with their most common genes and DNA. TCRdb's processing, not the authors', yielded these V and J calls. In this sample the table shows around 790,000 distinct CDR3 sequences, around 45% of which occur a single time. The top ten clonotypes cover about a fifth of the sample.

The receptor was derived from a man between 60 and 70 years old in good health. The material sequenced was blood. This chain joins TRBV20-1 to TRBJ2-1, with 8 junctional bases fitting TRBD1. Here is the DNA: TGCAGTGCTAGGGACAGGGTTTCGTACAATGAGCAGTTCTTC. Translated, this is CSARDRVSYNEQFF.